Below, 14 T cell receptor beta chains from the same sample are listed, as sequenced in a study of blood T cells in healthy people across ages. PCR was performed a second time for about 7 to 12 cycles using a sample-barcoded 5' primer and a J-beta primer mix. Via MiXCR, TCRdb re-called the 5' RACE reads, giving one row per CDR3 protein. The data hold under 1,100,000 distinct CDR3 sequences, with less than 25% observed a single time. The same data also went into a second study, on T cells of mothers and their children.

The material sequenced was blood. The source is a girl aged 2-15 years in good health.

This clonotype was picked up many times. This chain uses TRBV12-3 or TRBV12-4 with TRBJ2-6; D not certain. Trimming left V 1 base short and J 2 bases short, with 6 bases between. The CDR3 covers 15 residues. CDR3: CASSLGGTGANVLTF. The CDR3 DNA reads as TGTGCCAGCAGTTTAGGAGGAACTGGGGCCAACGTCCTGACTTTC.

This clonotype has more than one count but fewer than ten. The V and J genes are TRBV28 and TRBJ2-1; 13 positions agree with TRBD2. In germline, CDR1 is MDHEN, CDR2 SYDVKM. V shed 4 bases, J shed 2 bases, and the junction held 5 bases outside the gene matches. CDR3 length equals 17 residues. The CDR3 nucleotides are TGTGCCAGCAGTTGGACTAGCGGGAGACGCGCCTACAATGAGCAGTTCTTC. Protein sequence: CASSWTSGRRAYNEQFF. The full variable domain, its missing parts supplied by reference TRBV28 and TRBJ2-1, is DVKVTQSSRYLVKRTGEKVFLECVQDMDHENMFWYRQDPGLGLRLIYFSYDVKMKEKGDIPEGYSVSREKKERFSLILESASTNQTSMYLCASSWTSGRRAYNEQFFGPGTRLTVL.

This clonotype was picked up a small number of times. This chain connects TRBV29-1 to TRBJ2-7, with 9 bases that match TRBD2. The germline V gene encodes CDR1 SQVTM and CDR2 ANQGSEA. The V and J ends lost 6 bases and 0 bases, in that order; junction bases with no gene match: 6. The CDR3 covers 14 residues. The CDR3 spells CSVLGLALSYEQYF. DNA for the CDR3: TGCAGCGTCCTTGGACTAGCGCTCTCCTACGAGCAGTACTTC.

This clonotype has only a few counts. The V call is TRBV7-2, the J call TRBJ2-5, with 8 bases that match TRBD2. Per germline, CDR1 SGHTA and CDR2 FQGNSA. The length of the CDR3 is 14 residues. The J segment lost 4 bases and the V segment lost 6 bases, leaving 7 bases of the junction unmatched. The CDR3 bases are TGTGCCAGCAGACCGCCGACTAGCGTAGAGACCCAGTACTTC. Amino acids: CASRPPTSVETQYF. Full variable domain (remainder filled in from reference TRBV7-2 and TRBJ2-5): GAGVSQSPSNKVTEKGKDVELRCDPISGHTALYWYRQSLGQGLEFLIYFQGNSAPDKSGLPSDRFSAERTGGSVSTLTIQRTQQEDSAVYLCASRPPTSVETQYFGPGTRLLVL.

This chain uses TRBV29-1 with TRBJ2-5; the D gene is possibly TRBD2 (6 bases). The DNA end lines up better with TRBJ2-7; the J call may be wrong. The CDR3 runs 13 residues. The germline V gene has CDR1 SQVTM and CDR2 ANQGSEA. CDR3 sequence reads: CSVFMQGGYEQYF. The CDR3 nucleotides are TGCAGCGTGTTCATGCAGGGAGGCTACGAGCAGTACTTC.

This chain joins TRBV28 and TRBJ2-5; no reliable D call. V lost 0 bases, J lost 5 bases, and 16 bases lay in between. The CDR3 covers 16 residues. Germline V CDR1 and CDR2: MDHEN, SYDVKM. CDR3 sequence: CASSLWPHRPAETQYF. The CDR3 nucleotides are TGTGCCAGCAGTTTATGGCCTCATCGTCCGGCGGAGACCCAGTACTTC.

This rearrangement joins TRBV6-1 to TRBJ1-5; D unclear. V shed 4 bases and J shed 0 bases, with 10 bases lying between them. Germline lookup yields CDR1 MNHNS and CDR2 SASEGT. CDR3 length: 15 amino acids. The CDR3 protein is CASSVEMNSNQPQHF. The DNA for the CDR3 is TGTGCCAGCAGTGTCGAGATGAATAGCAATCAGCCCCAGCATTTT.

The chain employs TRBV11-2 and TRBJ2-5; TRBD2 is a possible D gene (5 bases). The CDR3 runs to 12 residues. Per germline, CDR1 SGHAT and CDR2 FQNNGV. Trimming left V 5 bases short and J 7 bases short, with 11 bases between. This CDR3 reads CASSRGSGTQYF. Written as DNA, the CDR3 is TGTGCCAGCAGCCGGGGTTCGGGGACCCAGTACTTC.

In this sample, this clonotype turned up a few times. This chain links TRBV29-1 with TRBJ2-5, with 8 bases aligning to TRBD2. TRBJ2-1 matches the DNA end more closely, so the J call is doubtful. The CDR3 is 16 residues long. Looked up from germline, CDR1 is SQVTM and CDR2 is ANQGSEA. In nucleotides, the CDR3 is TGCAGCGTTGAAAACTGGGAGCGGGGGACCTTCAATGAGCAGTTCTTC. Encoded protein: CSVENWERGTFNEQFF.

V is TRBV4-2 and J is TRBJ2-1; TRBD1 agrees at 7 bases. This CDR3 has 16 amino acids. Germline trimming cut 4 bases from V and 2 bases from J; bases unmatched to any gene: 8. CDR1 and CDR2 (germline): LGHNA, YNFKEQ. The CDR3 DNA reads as TGTGCCAGCAGCCCGCGTCCAGGGGGTACCTACAATGAGCAGTTCTTC. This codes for CASSPRPGGTYNEQFF.

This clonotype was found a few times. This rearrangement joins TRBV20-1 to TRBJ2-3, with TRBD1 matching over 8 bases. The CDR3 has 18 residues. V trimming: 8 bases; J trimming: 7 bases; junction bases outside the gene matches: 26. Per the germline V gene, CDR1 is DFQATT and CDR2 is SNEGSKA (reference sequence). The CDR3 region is CSPTGVRLGDAELYTQYF. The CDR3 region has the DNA TGCAGTCCGACAGGGGTGAGATTGGGGGATGCGGAGTTATATACGCAGTATTTT.

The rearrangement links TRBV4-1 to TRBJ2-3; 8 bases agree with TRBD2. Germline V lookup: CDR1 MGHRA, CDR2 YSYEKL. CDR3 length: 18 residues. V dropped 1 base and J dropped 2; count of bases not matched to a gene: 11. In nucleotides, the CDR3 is TGCGCCAGCAGCCAAGGAATGCAAGCGGGAGCATCCACAGATACGCAGTATTTT. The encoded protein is CASSQGMQAGASTDTQYF.

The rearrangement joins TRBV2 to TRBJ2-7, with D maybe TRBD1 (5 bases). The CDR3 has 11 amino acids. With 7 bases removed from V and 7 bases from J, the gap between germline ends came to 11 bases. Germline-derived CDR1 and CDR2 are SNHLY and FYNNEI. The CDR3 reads CASKGFGEQYF. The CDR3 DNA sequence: TGTGCCAGCAAGGGGTTCGGAGAGCAGTACTTC.

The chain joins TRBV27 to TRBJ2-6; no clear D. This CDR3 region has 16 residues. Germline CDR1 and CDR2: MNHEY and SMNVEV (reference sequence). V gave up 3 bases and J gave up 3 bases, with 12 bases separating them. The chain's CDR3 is CASSFGWSHGANVLTF. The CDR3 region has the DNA TGTGCCAGCAGTTTTGGCTGGTCCCATGGGGCCAACGTCCTGACTTTC.